Following are 28 T cell receptor beta chains from one sample sequenced in a study of T cell responses to AZD1222 COVID-19 vaccine. Assay: immunoSEQ multiplex PCR; the TCRdb copy retains only in-frame clones and omits some. The table shows 110,000 to 150,000 clones, with 93% occurring only once. The sequencing here drew on peripheral blood, taken on day 0 of AZD1222 vaccination. Receptors originate from an adult in good health.

The gene calls are TRBV5-1 and TRBJ1-5; the D is unclear. The germline gives CDR1 SGHRS, CDR2 YFSETQ. Trimming stripped 2 bases from V and 2 bases from J, with 8 bases between. The CDR3 has 14 residues. DNA of the CDR3: TGCGCCAGCAGCTTACGACCGGGCAATCAGCCCCAGCATTTT. Its translation is CASSLRPGNQPQHF.

The genes are TRBV9 and TRBJ2-1, with TRBD2 as a possible D gene (5 bases). Germline CDR1 is SGDLS and CDR2 is YYNGEE. V lost 0 bases and J 6 bases, leaving 13 bases between the germline ends. This CDR3 contains 15 residues. The CDR3 DNA reads TGTGCCAGCAGCGTAGGTAGTCAGGCGGGCAATGAGCAGTTCTTC. Translated, it gives CASSVGSQAGNEQFF.

The chain has TRBV24-1 and TRBJ2-2; D is perhaps TRBD1 (6 bases). The V end was cut by 3 bases, the J end by 4 bases, with 8 bases between. The CDR3 totals 14 residues. Per germline, CDR1 KGHDR and CDR2 SFDVKD. In nucleotides, the CDR3 is TGTGCCACCAGTGATCAGGGGAGCACCGGGGAGCTGTTTTTT. This gives the protein CATSDQGSTGELFF.

J is TRBJ2-5 and V is TRBV5-6; D is ambiguous. Germline V gene lookup returns CDR1 SGHDT and CDR2 YYEEEE. The CDR3 spans 14 residues. V lost 0 bases and J 5 bases, leaving 11 bases between the germline ends. Here the CDR3 reads CASSLALGGETQYF. The CDR3 region has the DNA TGTGCCAGCAGCTTGGCCCTAGGTGGGGAGACCCAGTACTTC.

The chain is built from TRBV29-1 and TRBJ2-3, with D perhaps assigned TRBD1 or TRBD2 (5 bases each). This CDR3 has 16 amino acids. The germline V gene encodes CDR1 SQVTM and CDR2 ANQGSEA. Trimming left V 5 bases short and J 0 bases short, with 18 bases between. The CDR3: CSVFGLRGKSTDTQYF. CDR3 bases: TGCAGCGTTTTTGGGCTGAGGGGAAAGAGCACAGATACGCAGTATTTT.

The J gene is TRBJ1-5, the V gene TRBV28; maybe TRBD1 (5 bases). Trimming removed 3 bases at V and 7 bases at J, with 13 bases between. This CDR3 comprises 14 residues. Germline values: CDR1 MDHEN, CDR2 SYDVKM. CDR3 nucleotides: TGTGCCAGCAGTTTTCAGGGTCTGAACCAGCCCCAGCATTTT. Its translation: CASSFQGLNQPQHF.

The chain has TRBV5-4 and TRBJ2-7; D might be TRBD1 (5 bases). Germline lookup yields CDR1 SGHNT and CDR2 YYREEE (reference sequence). The CDR3 loop spans 16 amino acids. V lost 4 bases and J lost 9, with 26 bases in between. For the CDR3, the DNA is TGTGCCAGCAGCCTTGAGGTGTTGGGCACGGCTCAGGGGCAGTACTTC. Translation: CASSLEVLGTAQGQYF.

The chain joins TRBV19 to TRBJ1-2; tentatively, D is TRBD1 (6 bases). Germline V gene data show CDR1 as LNHDA and CDR2 as SQIVND (reference sequence). This CDR3 has 16 residues. V was clipped by 1 base and J by 2 bases, with 14 bases between them. The CDR3 loop reads CASSIAGEWANYGYTF. For the CDR3, the DNA is TGTGCCAGTAGTATAGCAGGGGAATGGGCGAACTATGGCTACACCTTC. The whole variable domain, filled in from reference TRBV19 and TRBJ1-2, reads DGGITQSPKYLFRKEGQNVTLSCEQNLNHDAMYWYRQDPGQGLRLIYYSQIVNDFQKGDIAEGYSVSREKKESFPLTVTSAQKNPTAFYLCASSIAGEWANYGYTFGSGTRLTVV.

V is TRBV19 and J is TRBJ1-2, with 8 positions matching TRBD1. The CDR3 has 16 residues. V shed 4 bases and J 3 bases; nucleotides not matched to a gene: 10. Looked up from germline, CDR1 is LNHDA and CDR2 is SQIVND (reference sequence). CDR3 sequence: CASSTADREWDYGYTF. CDR3 sequence (DNA): TGTGCCAGTAGTACCGCGGACAGGGAATGGGACTATGGCTACACCTTC.

This sequence joins TRBV10-1 and TRBJ1-1, with TRBD1 matching over 7 bases. Germline V lookup: CDR1 WNHNN, CDR2 SYGVQD (reference sequence). The CDR3 is 14 residues long. After removal of 0 bases from V and 5 bases from J, the junction contained 3 bases not matched to a gene. CDR3 nucleotide sequence: TGCGCCAGCAGTGAGTCGATCAGGGGGACTGAAGCTTTCTTT. Protein sequence: CASSESIRGTEAFF.

The genes are TRBV7-8 and TRBJ2-1; D may be TRBD1 (6 bases). Germline CDR1 SGHVS, CDR2 FQNEAQ. V lost 8 bases and J lost 0, with 8 bases in between. The length of the CDR3 is 13 residues. In nucleotides, the CDR3 is TGTGCCAGCGTGGACAGCTCCTACAATGAGCAGTTCTTC. Translating gives CASVDSSYNEQFF. Drawing the rest from reference TRBV7-8 and TRBJ2-1, the complete variable domain is GAGVSQSPRYKVAKRGQDVALRCDPISGHVSLFWYQQALGQGPEFLTYFQNEAQLDKSGLPSDRFFAERPEGSVSTLKIQRTQQEDSAVYLCASVDSSYNEQFFGPGTRLTVL.

CDR3 nucleotide sequence: TGTGCCAGCAGCCCCACGACCAACCCCTCTGAAGCTTTCTTT. This encodes CASSPTTNPSEAFF. The chain couples TRBV5-5 to TRBJ1-1; D gene unclear. Trimming shortened V by 4 bases and J by 6 bases, and 16 bases separated the two germline ends. The CDR3 consists of 14 residues. The germline V gene encodes CDR1 SGHKS and CDR2 YYEKEE (reference sequence). The variable domain in full, with the rest retrieved from reference TRBV5-5 and TRBJ1-1, is DAGVTQSPTHLIKTRGQQVTLRCSPISGHKSVSWYQQVLGQGPQFIFQYYEKEERGRGNFPDRFSARQFPNYSSELNVNALLLGDSALYLCASSPTTNPSEAFFGQGTRLTVV.

The chain has TRBV25-1 and TRBJ1-4; possibly TRBD1 for D (5 bases). The ends were cut back, 4 bases at V and 5 bases at J, with 8 bases in the middle. The CDR3 has 13 residues. Germline CDR1 reads MGHDK; CDR2 reads SYGVNS. CDR3 bases: TGTGCCAGCAGTGCGGGGGGGAATGAAAAACTGTTTTTT. Translated: CASSAGGNEKLFF.

This chain connects TRBV23-1 to TRBJ2-7; D possibly corresponds to TRBD2 (6 bases). TRBV23-1 is noted as an ORF with a role that remains uncertain. The CDR3 contains 16 residues. V was cut by 3 bases and J by 2 bases, with 17 bases left in between. CDR3 protein: CASSQGAAGRPYEQYF. The CDR3 bases are TGCGCCAGCAGTCAGGGAGCGGCGGGACGGCCCTACGAGCAGTACTTC.

The chain couples TRBV10-1 to TRBJ2-7; possible D gene TRBD1, 6 bases. Trimming removed 1 base at V and 5 bases at J, with 15 bases between. Germline loops: CDR1 WNHNN, CDR2 SYGVQD (reference sequence). The CDR3 extends over 15 amino acids. CDR3: CASSEFGQKVDEQYF. The CDR3 bases are TGCGCCAGCAGTGAGTTTGGACAGAAGGTCGACGAGCAGTACTTC.

The rearrangement joins TRBV2 to TRBJ1-6; 9 nucleotides line up with TRBD1. The CDR3 sequence is 14 residues long. The V gene end was trimmed by 3 bases and the J gene end by 6 bases; junction bases not matched to a gene: 0. Germline lookup yields CDR1 SNHLY and CDR2 FYNNEI. Here the CDR3 reads CASSEGQGNSPLHF. The DNA of the CDR3 is TGTGCCAGCAGTGAGGGACAGGGTAATTCACCCCTCCACTTT. Filled out from reference TRBV2 and TRBJ1-6, the complete variable domain reads EPEVTQTPSHQVTQMGQEVILRCVPISNHLYFYWYRQILGQKVEFLVSFYNNEISEKSEIFDDQFSVERPDGSNFTLKIRSTKLEDSAMYFCASSEGQGNSPLHFGNGTRLTVT.

This rearrangement joins TRBV12-3 or TRBV12-4 to TRBJ2-7; 11 bases fit TRBD2. The length of the CDR3 is 13 residues. With 6 bases clipped from V and 4 bases from J, the junction kept 2 bases outside the gene matches. The CDR3 protein is CASSRTSGYEQYF. As DNA, the CDR3 is TGTGCCAGCAGCCGGACTAGCGGGTACGAGCAGTACTTC.

The chain carries TRBV10-1 and TRBJ1-4, with D possibly being TRBD1 (6 bases). The CDR3 is 13 residues long. Looked up from germline, CDR1 is WNHNN and CDR2 is SYGVQD (reference sequence). The DNA for the CDR3 is TGCGCTAGAACGGGGGGGGGCGGTGAAAAACTGTTTTTT. As protein: CARTGGGGEKLFF.

This clone occurred once. The chain uses TRBV5-1 and TRBJ1-2, with 8 bases lining up with TRBD1. Trimming cost V 0 bases and J 6 bases; bases outside gene matches: 1. The CDR3 loop spans 13 amino acids. Germline values: CDR1 SGHRS, CDR2 YFSETQ. Written as DNA, the CDR3 is TGCGCCAGCAGCTTGGTGGACAGGGATGGCTACACCTTC. As protein: CASSLVDRDGYTF.

This chain uses TRBV19 with TRBJ2-3, with 16 bases aligning to TRBD2. Germline V lookup: CDR1 LNHDA, CDR2 SQIVND (reference sequence). The CDR3 extends over 17 amino acids. Trimming removed 3 bases from V and 6 bases from J; junction bases left unmatched: 6. CDR3 amino acids: CASSMGLAGGPRDTQYF. For the CDR3, the DNA is TGTGCCAGTAGTATGGGACTAGCGGGAGGGCCGAGGGATACGCAGTATTTT.

The chain has TRBV15 and TRBJ2-7; no clear D gene. Germline V CDR1 and CDR2: LNHNV, YYDKDF (reference sequence). Trimming left V 0 bases short and J 3 bases short, with 9 bases between. The CDR3 runs to 14 residues. The CDR3: CATSRDLASYEQYF. The CDR3 nucleotides are TGTGCCACCAGCAGAGATTTGGCAAGCTACGAGCAGTACTTC.

The V gene is TRBV10-3, the J gene TRBJ1-1; tentative D call: TRBD1 (5 bases). V lost 7 bases to trimming and J lost 7 bases, with 13 bases between them. In germline, CDR1 is ENHRY, CDR2 SYGVKD. The CDR3 length is 12 residues. DNA for the CDR3: TGTGCCATCACCGGGACGGGAGGTGAAGCTTTCTTT. Translated, it gives CAITGTGGEAFF.

This clone was seen just once. The chain links TRBV15 to TRBJ2-7; D possibly corresponds to TRBD2 (6 bases). The CDR3 contains 14 residues. Per germline, CDR1 LNHNV and CDR2 YYDKDF (reference sequence). V lost 1 base and J 2 bases, leaving 9 bases between the germline ends. The CDR3 bases are TGTGCCACCAGCAGAGTTAGCGGTGCCTACGAGCAGTACTTC. Translating it yields CATSRVSGAYEQYF.

This chain uses TRBV6-5 with TRBJ2-3; weak D call: TRBD1 (5 bases). The V end lost 8 bases, the J end lost 1 base, and 16 bases lay between the germline ends. Germline V gene data show CDR1 as MNHEY and CDR2 as SVGAGI. CDR3 size: 15 residues. CDR3: CASLTTDPGTDTQYF. The CDR3 DNA reads as TGTGCCAGCCTAACGACAGACCCAGGCACAGATACGCAGTATTTT.

V is TRBV10-3 and J is TRBJ2-7; tentatively, D is TRBD2 (5 bases). CDR1 is ENHRY and CDR2 is SYGVKD in the germline V gene. The CDR3 covers 13 residues. Trimming cost V 0 bases and J 5 bases, with 8 bases left between them. This CDR3 reads CAISESEEDEQYF. The CDR3 bases are TGTGCCATCAGTGAGTCTGAGGAGGACGAGCAGTACTTC.

This chain links TRBV18 with TRBJ1-2; D unclear. Deletions cut 6 bases from V and 3 bases from J, with 11 bases between. This CDR3 has 13 residues. Germline assignment: CDR1 KGHSH and CDR2 LQKENI. The CDR3 is CASSPRRDYGYTF. CDR3 in DNA: TGTGCCAGCTCCCCCAGGCGGGACTATGGCTACACCTTC.

This chain uses TRBV4-1 with TRBJ1-1, with TRBD1 as a possible D gene (5 bases). In germline, CDR1 is MGHRA, CDR2 YSYEKL. V gave up 3 bases and J gave up 4 bases, with 9 bases separating them. CDR3 length equals 13 residues. The CDR3 is CASSHDGGTEAFF. In DNA form, the CDR3 reads TGCGCCAGCAGCCATGACGGGGGCACTGAAGCTTTCTTT.

This clone was detected a few times. The chain employs TRBV7-2 and TRBJ2-1; TRBD2 aligns across 12 bases. CDR1 SGHTA and CDR2 FQGNSA come from the germline V gene. The CDR3 totals 15 residues. Trimming removed 3 bases from V and 8 bases from J; junction bases left unmatched: 5. The CDR3 region is CASSFLTSGSDEQFF. In DNA, the CDR3 is TGTGCCAGCAGCTTCTTGACTAGCGGGAGCGATGAGCAGTTCTTC.